This is a list of T cell receptor beta chains from one sample in a study of blood T cell repertoires in COVID-19. Assay used: immunoSEQ multiplex PCR; TCRdb lists only in-frame clones, some missing. The sample yields over 130,000 clones, around 80% seen once. Sequenced material: peripheral blood. The receptors originated from a man between 50 and 59 years old with acute or convalescent COVID-19. The CDR3 runs from the conserved cysteine through the conserved F or W. D genes are given only for firm matches. The size of a clone is reported for some rows only, either as once, few or many, or as a class for expanded clones.

v_gene	j_gene	d_gene	abundance	CDR3aa	CDR3nt
TRBV6-7	TRBJ1-1	.	once	CASPKGALNTEAFF	TGTGCCAGCCCTAAAGGGGCCTTGAACACTGAAGCTTTCTTT
TRBV20-1	TRBJ2-3	TRBD2	.	CSASRGGGSTDTQYF	TGCAGTGCTAGTCGGGGGGGTGGGAGCACAGATACGCAGTATTTT
TRBV5-1	TRBJ1-6	TRBD1	.	CASSLGTGINNSPLHF	TGCGCCAGCAGCTTGGGGACAGGCATAAATAATTCACCCCTCCACTTT
TRBV25-1	TRBJ1-5	TRBD1	.	CASSEGRGRGNQPQHF	TGTGCCAGCAGTGAAGGTAGGGGGCGGGGCAATCAGCCCCAGCATTTT
TRBV6-4	TRBJ1-5	.	.	CASSGSKSKYSNQPQHF	TGTGCCAGCAGTGGGAGCAAAAGTAAGTATAGCAATCAGCCCCAGCATTTT
TRBV10-1	TRBJ2-1	TRBD2	.	CASTPGGTNEQFF	TGCGCCAGCACACCGGGGGGGACCAATGAGCAGTTCTTC
TRBV9	TRBJ1-1	TRBD1	.	CASSVTGTGVTEAFF	TGTGCCAGCAGCGTAACCGGGACAGGGGTCACTGAAGCTTTCTTT
TRBV5-1	TRBJ1-1	.	.	CASSLRGGMNTEAFF	TGCGCCAGCAGCTTGAGAGGGGGAATGAACACTGAAGCTTTCTTT
TRBV6-1	TRBJ1-5	.	.	CASSVTGGASNQPQHF	TGTGCCAGCAGTGTCACGGGAGGGGCGAGCAATCAGCCCCAGCATTTT
TRBV12-3/TRBV12-4	TRBJ2-2	TRBD2	few	CAERGGPTGELFF	TGTGCCGAGCGGGGGGGCCCAACCGGGGAGCTGTTTTTT
TRBV5-1	TRBJ1-1	TRBD1	.	CASSLGTGFPEAFF	TGCGCCAGCAGCTTGGGGACAGGGTTTCCTGAAGCTTTCTTT
TRBV11-3	TRBJ2-1	.	.	CASSLDGGNEQFF	TGTGCCAGCAGCTTAGACGGGGGCAATGAGCAGTTCTTC
TRBV18	TRBJ2-1	.	.	CASSPSGSEQFF	TGTGCCAGCTCACCATCAGGTAGTGAGCAGTTCTTC
TRBV5-1	TRBJ1-1	.	few	CASSLQQGTNTEAFF	TGCGCCAGCAGCTTGCAGCAGGGTACGAACACTGAAGCTTTCTTT
TRBV14	TRBJ2-1	TRBD1	.	CASSDNGQVDNEQFF	TGTGCCAGCAGCGACAACGGACAGGTTGACAATGAGCAGTTCTTC
TRBV5-1	TRBJ2-3	TRBD2	.	CASSLTLSGGLTDTQYF	TGCGCCAGCAGCTTGACCCTTAGCGGGGGTCTAACAGATACGCAGTATTTT
TRBV5-1	TRBJ1-4	TRBD1	.	CASSPAGQGGEKLFF	TGCGCCAGCAGCCCCGCGGGACAGGGAGGCGAAAAACTGTTTTTT